These 5 T cell receptor beta chains share one sample of origin, sequenced in a study of shared clonotypes between healthy human individuals. Measured with immunoSEQ multiplex PCR; TCRdb has only the in-frame clones, and not every one. The table records around 600,000 clones, 95% to 98% of them present only once. Naive CD8 cells lacked CD45RO, underwent positive selection for CCR7 and left out terminally differentiated effector memory CD45RA+ cells. Material: naive CD8+ T cells sorted from blood. The receptors stem from a man aged 25 to 40 in good health.

The gene calls are TRBV5-1 and TRBJ2-7; 9 bases map to TRBD1. The CDR3 is made up of 15 amino acids. With V trimmed by 1 base and J by 2 bases, 4 bases remained unmatched. Germline V gene lookup returns CDR1 SGHRS and CDR2 YFSETQ. The chain's CDR3 is CASSLTGGETYEQYF. CDR3 nucleotide sequence: TGCGCCAGCAGCTTGACAGGGGGCGAGACCTACGAGCAGTACTTC.

In regard to this clone: The sample holds other DNA sequences that translate to the same CDR3. This rearrangement joins TRBV27 to TRBJ2-3; the D gene could be TRBD1 or TRBD2 (5 bases each). This CDR3 spans 13 amino acids. From germline, CDR1 is MNHEY and CDR2 SMNVEV (reference sequence). Trimming cost V 3 bases and J 2 bases, with 6 bases left between them. CDR3 residues: CASSLGVTDTQYF. CDR3 nucleotides: TGTGCCAGCAGTTTGGGGGTCACAGATACGCAGTATTTT.

The chain recombines TRBV10-2 with TRBJ2-3; D is unresolved. CDR1 WSHSY and CDR2 SAAADI come from the germline V gene. CDR3 size: 12 residues. Between the trimmed V and J ends, which lost 3 bases and 7 bases, there was a span of 8 bases. DNA for the CDR3: TGCGCCAGCAGTGATGTGGCGAATACGCAGTATTTT. It specifies CASSDVANTQYF.

This clone showed up just once. V and J are TRBV7-9 and TRBJ1-1; perhaps TRBD1 as D (6 bases). Germline V gene lookup returns CDR1 SEHNR and CDR2 FQNEAQ (reference sequence). The V end was cut by 5 bases, the J end by 9 bases, with 16 bases between. This CDR3 has 13 residues. CDR3 loop: CASSPPTGKKAFF. For the CDR3, the DNA is TGTGCCAGCAGCCCACCGACAGGAAAGAAAGCTTTCTTT.

This clone came up once. The V call is TRBV29-1, the J call TRBJ2-1; D may be TRBD1 (6 bases). CDR1 and CDR2 (germline): SQVTM, ANQGSEA. V lost 6 bases and J 4 bases, leaving 13 bases between the germline ends. The CDR3 loop spans 13 amino acids. Here the CDR3 DNA reads TGCAGCGTAAGGGACACGAATTACAATGAGCAGTTCTTC. Protein product: CSVRDTNYNEQFF.